This T cell receptor (beta chain) was captured in a study of blood T cell repertoires in COVID-19. Across the whole study: Researchers got acute and convalescent COVID-19 samples from the United States, Italy and Spain. In each case, the material was cDNA or gDNA derived from T cells, B-cell-depleted T cells, or PBMCs.

The method was immunoSEQ multiplex PCR; TCRdb's version includes in-frame clones alone and lacks a portion of them. The sample includes about 94,000 clones, approximately 80% of them seen just once. This receptor was identified in a man between 70 and 80 years old with COVID-19, enrolled during active disease. The sequenced sample was peripheral blood.

The chain's CDR3 is CASSISGVSSNEKLFF. The CDR3 bases are TGTGCCAGTAGTATATCGGGGGTATCGTCAAATGAAAAACTGTTTTTT. The chain couples TRBV19 to TRBJ1-4; D possibly corresponds to TRBD1 (5 bases). The CDR3 sequence is 16 residues long. Germline CDR1 is LNHDA and CDR2 is SQIVND (reference sequence). The ends were cut back, 2 bases at V and 5 bases at J, with 15 bases in the middle.